This T cell receptor (beta chain) was captured in a study of regulatory T cells in long-lasting Graves disease. Study conclusions and caveats: Among samples with persistent disease, TRBV28, TRBJ1-2 and TRBJ2-5 were favored. Newly diagnosed Graves' patients had higher TCR diversity than persistent ones. Small numbers of samples may have cut accuracy.

This clonotype was counted ten times or more. What it recognizes is unknown. The CDR3 sequence is 18 residues long. The germline CDR1 and CDR2 sequences are MNHEY and SMNVEV (reference sequence). V was clipped by 3 bases and J by 1 base; unmatched bases: 12. iRepertoire HTBI primers and Arm-PCR of CDR3 regions built TCR beta libraries. TCRdb reprocessed the multiplex PCR reads with MiXCR, giving one entry per CDR3 protein. The table includes a few hundred thousand distinct CDR3 sequences, 20% to 25% detected once. The time point is: newly diagnosed GD, antithyroid drugs for less than 3 months. The authors made the TCR library using RNA they extracted from PBMCs. The patient group derived from an endocrinology department in Xi'an, China.

The genes are TRBV27 and TRBJ1-5, with 7 nucleotides matching TRBD1. The TCR comes from a female donor with Graves disease. Source: peripheral blood mononuclear cells (PBMCs), taken at new diagnosis, from a patient treated with antithyroid drugs. The CDR3 loop reads CASSFRVLGRGSNQPQHF. The CDR3 DNA reads TGTGCCAGCAGTTTCCGAGTGTTGGGCAGGGGGAGCAATCAGCCCCAGCATTTT.